The 16 T cell receptor beta chains in this list originate from one sample, sequenced in a study of T-cell reconstitution after alpha-beta-depleted transplantation in children. Unique molecular identifiers featured in how the TCRbeta library was prepared. TCRdb re-called the PCR reads through MiXCR, storing one row per CDR3 protein. The table has under 85,000 distinct CDR3 sequences, roughly 20% seen once; the top ten hold 50% to 65%. The input for sequencing was PBMCs, mostly from graft donor cells, taken 360 days after TCRalphabeta/CD19-depleted stem cell transplant. These receptor sequences come from a male patient aged 2 to 9 who had a stem cell transplant for acute lymphoblastic leukemia, so the T cells may come from the graft donor.

This clonotype was counted many times. The chain combines TRBV5-1 with TRBJ2-1, with 10 bases identical to TRBD2. The CDR3 loop spans 14 amino acids. The germline V gene has CDR1 SGHRS and CDR2 YFSETQ. V shed 4 bases, J shed 7 bases, and the junction held 5 bases outside the gene matches. As DNA, the CDR3 is TGCGCCAGCAGCGAGCGGGAGGGTGGGAATGAGCAGTTCTTC. Amino acid sequence: CASSEREGGNEQFF.

V gene TRBV24-1 combines with J gene TRBJ2-1; 8 bases line up with TRBD2. The junction had 5 bases not matched to a gene; V was cut back by 5 bases and J by 0 bases. The CDR3 consists of 16 residues. In germline, CDR1 is KGHDR, CDR2 SFDVKD. The DNA of the CDR3 is TGTGCCACCAGTGCCGGACTAGCCAGCTCCTACAATGAGCAGTTCTTC. Translated: CATSAGLASSYNEQFF.

This sequence joins TRBV5-1 and TRBJ2-7; D is uncertain. This CDR3 is built from 15 residues. CDR1 is SGHRS, CDR2 YFSETQ, per germline. Deletions cut 4 bases from V and 2 bases from J, with 16 bases between. The CDR3 loop reads CASSGYPGSTYEQYF. CDR3 coding DNA: TGCGCCAGCAGCGGATACCCGGGCAGCACCTACGAGCAGTACTTC.

The chain links TRBV12-3 or TRBV12-4 to TRBJ2-1; no reliable D call. The germline V and J ends were trimmed by 3 bases and 0 bases, with 9 bases remaining between them. The length of the CDR3 is 15 residues. This chain's CDR3 is CASSFFLHSYNEQFF. The CDR3 nucleotides read TGTGCCAGCAGTTTTTTCCTCCACTCCTACAATGAGCAGTTCTTC.

This clonotype showed up just a few times. The V gene is TRBV27, the J gene TRBJ1-2; no clear D. Germline values: CDR1 MNHEY, CDR2 SMNVEV (reference sequence). CDR3 size: 15 residues. V dropped 4 bases and J dropped 4 bases, with 16 bases sitting between them. The CDR3 bases are TGTGCCAGCAGTTATGGGGAGAGGGCTGGCTATGGCTACACCTTC. This encodes CASSYGERAGYGYTF.

In its sample, this clonotype was seen a few times. The V gene is TRBV5-1, the J gene TRBJ2-1; D may be TRBD2 (6 bases). Deletions cut 5 bases from V and 3 bases from J, with 21 bases between. Germline CDR1 SGHRS, CDR2 YFSETQ. This CDR3 comprises 17 residues. The CDR3 is CASRPAGRQFLYNEQFF. DNA of the CDR3: TGCGCCAGCAGACCCGCAGGGAGGCAGTTCCTCTACAATGAGCAGTTCTTC.

V is TRBV5-6 and J is TRBJ1-5; D call uncertain. V was clipped by 1 base and J by 0 bases, with 8 bases between them. This CDR3 region has 15 residues. Germline CDR1 and CDR2: SGHDT and YYEEEE. The CDR3 DNA follows: TGTGCCAGCAGCTTGCGCAGTTATAGCAATCAGCCCCAGCATTTT. This sequence encodes CASSLRSYSNQPQHF.

This clonotype was counted many times. The J gene is TRBJ1-1, the V gene TRBV7-9; D is possibly TRBD1 (6 bases). CDR1 and CDR2 (germline): SEHNR, FQNEAQ (reference sequence). The V and J ends lost 4 bases and 6 bases respectively, with 9 bases between them. This CDR3 region has 12 residues. This CDR3 is CASSWGGAEAFF. The DNA of the CDR3 is TGTGCCAGCAGCTGGGGGGGCGCTGAAGCTTTCTTT. Full variable domain (outside the CDR3, taken from reference TRBV7-9 and TRBJ1-1): DTGVSQNPRHKITKRGQNVTFRCDPISEHNRLYWYRQTLGQGPEFLTYFQNEAQLEKSRLLSDRFSAERPKGSFSTLEIQRTEQGDSAMYLCASSWGGAEAFFGQGTRLTVV.

This clonotype came up many times. The rearrangement joins TRBV5-1 to TRBJ2-2; no clear D gene. Trimming stripped 2 bases from V and 1 base from J, with 12 bases between. Looked up from germline, CDR1 is SGHRS and CDR2 is YFSETQ. The CDR3 totals 16 residues. CDR3 DNA: TGCGCCAGCAGCTTCGTCGCCAGGCTGAACACCGGGGAGCTGTTTTTT. This gives the protein CASSFVARLNTGELFF. Full variable domain (rest looked up from reference TRBV5-1 and TRBJ2-2): KAGVTQTPRYLIKTRGQQVTLSCSPISGHRSVSWYQQTPGQGLQFLFEYFSETQRNKGNFPGRFSGRQFSNSRSEMNVSTLELGDSALYLCASSFVARLNTGELFFGEGSRLTVL.

This clonotype has a handful of counts. The chain couples TRBV11-2 to TRBJ2-3; tentative D call: TRBD2 (5 bases). The CDR3 runs to 15 residues. The V gene's germline CDR1 is SGHAT and CDR2 FQNNGV. The V end lost 4 bases, the J end lost 0 bases, and 11 bases lay between the germline ends. In nucleotides, the CDR3 is TGTGCCAGCAGCTCGAGGGCGGCTAGCACAGATACGCAGTATTTT. This gives the protein CASSSRAASTDTQYF.

The CDR3 sequence is CASSLDRRDRSYEQYF. Written as DNA, the CDR3 is TGTGCCAGCAGCTTAGACCGGAGGGATAGATCCTACGAGCAGTACTTC. The V call is TRBV11-2, the J call TRBJ2-7, with D possibly being TRBD2 (6 bases). The CDR3 sequence is 16 residues long. V was cut by 0 bases and J by 1 base, with 13 bases left in between. Germline CDR1 SGHAT, CDR2 FQNNGV. Looking up the rest from reference TRBV11-2 and TRBJ2-7 gives the full variable domain: EAGVAQSPRYKIIEKRQSVAFWCNPISGHATLYWYQQILGQGPKLLIQFQNNGVVDDSQLPKDRFSAERLKGVDSTLKIQPAKLEDSAVYLCASSLDRRDRSYEQYFGPGTRLTVT.

The V call is TRBV24-1, the J call TRBJ2-3; D is undetermined. The germline V and J ends were trimmed by 3 bases and 1 base, with 7 bases remaining between them. The germline V gene has CDR1 KGHDR and CDR2 SFDVKD. The CDR3 runs 14 residues. CDR3 residues: CATSDPDGTDTQYF. The CDR3 region has the DNA TGTGCCACCAGTGATCCGGACGGCACAGATACGCAGTATTTT.

V is TRBV29-1 and J is TRBJ2-5, with D uncertain. V gave up 3 bases and J gave up 2 bases, with 4 bases separating them. Germline assignment: CDR1 SQVTM and CDR2 ANQGSEA. The CDR3 extends over 11 amino acids. Here the CDR3 DNA reads TGCAGCGTTGACCGACAAGAGACCCAGTACTTC. It specifies CSVDRQETQYF.

This clonotype appeared many times. The chain is built from TRBV4-1 and TRBJ2-5; D may be TRBD1 or TRBD2 (5 bases each). This CDR3 has 15 amino acids. Trimming removed 0 bases from V and 5 bases from J, with 13 bases in between. Germline-derived CDR1 and CDR2 are MGHRA and YSYEKL. The CDR3 DNA reads as TGCGCCAGCAGCCAAGACCGGGGACGGTTGGAGACCCAGTACTTC. It specifies CASSQDRGRLETQYF.

This clonotype was observed a handful of times. The chain uses TRBV6-4 and TRBJ2-2; 7 bases map to TRBD2. Trimming cost V 9 bases and J 0 bases; bases outside gene matches: 19. The CDR3 is 19 residues long. CDR1 is MRHNA and CDR2 is SNTAGT in the germline V gene. CDR3 sequence (DNA): TGTGCCAGTTCAAAATTCAGGGAGGGAGGGCTCGCGAACACCGGGGAGCTGTTTTTT. This gives the protein CASSKFREGGLANTGELFF.

V is TRBV12-5 and J is TRBJ2-1, with 10 bases fitting TRBD1. The CDR3 totals 13 residues. Germline trimming cut 6 bases from V and 8 bases from J; bases unmatched to any gene: 4. CDR1 is LGHNT, CDR2 FRNRAP, per germline. The CDR3 loop is CASGQGQGYEQFF. In DNA, the CDR3 is TGTGCTAGTGGCCAGGGACAGGGGTATGAGCAGTTCTTC.